This T cell receptor (beta chain) was documented in a study of blood T cell repertoires in COVID-19. Whole-study context: Italy, Spain and the United States were the sources of the convalescent and acute COVID-19 samples. PBMCs, B-cell-depleted T cells, or T cells provided the cDNA or gDNA that made up the material.

The CDR3 length is 14 residues. Germline V gives CDR1 ENHRY, CDR2 SYGVKD. The V gene lost 3 bases and the J gene lost 4 bases, with 10 bases spanning the gap. Authors' processing steps: Estimated nucleated cell counts came from reference gene primer amplification. Here immunoSEQ multiplex PCR was the method, and the copy in TCRdb shows in-frame clones only, minus some. That table furnishes V, J and clone size, whereas the DNA furnished D and trimming. The top ten hold 12% of the sample, which has tens of thousands of clones, roughly 90% seen once. The TCR sequence derives from an older man with active or convalescent COVID-19. This rearrangement joins TRBV10-3 to TRBJ1-5; D ambiguous. The sample comprised peripheral blood. In DNA form, the CDR3 reads TGTGCCATCAGTGATGGGGTAGCGAATCAGCCCCAGCATTTT. Protein product: CAISDGVANQPQHF.